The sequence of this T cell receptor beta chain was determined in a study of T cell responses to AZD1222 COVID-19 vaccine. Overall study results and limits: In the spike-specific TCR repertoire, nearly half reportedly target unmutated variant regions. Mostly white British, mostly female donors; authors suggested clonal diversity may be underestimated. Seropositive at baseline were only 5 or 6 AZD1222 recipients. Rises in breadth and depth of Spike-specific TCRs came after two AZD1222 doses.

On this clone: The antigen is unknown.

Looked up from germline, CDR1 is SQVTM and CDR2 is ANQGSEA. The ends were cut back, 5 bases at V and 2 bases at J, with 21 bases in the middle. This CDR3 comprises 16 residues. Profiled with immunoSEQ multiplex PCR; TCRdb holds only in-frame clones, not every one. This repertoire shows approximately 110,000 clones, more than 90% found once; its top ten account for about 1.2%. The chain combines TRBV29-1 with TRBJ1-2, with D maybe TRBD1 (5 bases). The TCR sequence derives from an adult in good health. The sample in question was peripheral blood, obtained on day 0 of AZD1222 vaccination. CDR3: CSVPNGGGSGNYGYTF. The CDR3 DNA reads TGCAGCGTTCCCAATGGTGGGGGGTCAGGGAACTATGGCTACACCTTC.